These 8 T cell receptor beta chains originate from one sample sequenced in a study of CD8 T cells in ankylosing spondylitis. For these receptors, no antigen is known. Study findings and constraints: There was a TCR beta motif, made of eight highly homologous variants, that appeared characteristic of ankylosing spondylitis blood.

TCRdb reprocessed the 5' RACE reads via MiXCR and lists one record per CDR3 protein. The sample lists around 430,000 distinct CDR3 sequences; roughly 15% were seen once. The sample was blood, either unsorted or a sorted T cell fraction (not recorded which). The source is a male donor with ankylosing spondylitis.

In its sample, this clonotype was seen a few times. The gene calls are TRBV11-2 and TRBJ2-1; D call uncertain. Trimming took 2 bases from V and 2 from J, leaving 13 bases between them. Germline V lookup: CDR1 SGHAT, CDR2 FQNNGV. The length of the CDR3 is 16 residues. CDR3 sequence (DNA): TGTGCCAGCAGCTTAACCCCAGCGCAAACCTACAATGAGCAGTTCTTC. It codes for CASSLTPAQTYNEQFF.

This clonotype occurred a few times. The CDR3 protein is CASSRGLASTGELFF. CDR3 in DNA: TGTGCCAGCAGCCGGGGACTAGCGTCTACCGGGGAGCTGTTTTTT. The chain combines TRBV11-2 with TRBJ2-2; the match to TRBD2 covers 10 bases. This CDR3 contains 15 residues. CDR1 and CDR2 (germline): SGHAT, FQNNGV. J was trimmed by 5 bases and V by 5 bases; bases with no gene match: 5.

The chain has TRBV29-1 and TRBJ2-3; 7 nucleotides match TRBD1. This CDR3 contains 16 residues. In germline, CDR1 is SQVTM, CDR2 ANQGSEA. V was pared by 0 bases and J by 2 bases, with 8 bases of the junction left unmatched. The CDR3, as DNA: TGCAGCGTTGAAGAAGTTCCCGGGACAGTCACAGATACGCAGTATTTT. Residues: CSVEEVPGTVTDTQYF.

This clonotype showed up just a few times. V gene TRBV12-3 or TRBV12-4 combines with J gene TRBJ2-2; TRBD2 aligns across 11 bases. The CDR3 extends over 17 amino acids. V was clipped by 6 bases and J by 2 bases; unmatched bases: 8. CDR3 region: CASRGGLAEGNTGELFF. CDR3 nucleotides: TGTGCCAGCAGGGGGGGACTAGCGGAGGGAAACACCGGGGAGCTGTTTTTT.

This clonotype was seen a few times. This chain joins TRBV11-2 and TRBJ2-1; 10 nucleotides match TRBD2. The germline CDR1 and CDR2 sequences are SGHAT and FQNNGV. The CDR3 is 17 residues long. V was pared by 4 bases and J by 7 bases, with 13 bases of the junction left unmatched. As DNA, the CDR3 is TGTGCCAGCAGCTCGCGGGCGAGCGGGAGGGCGGGGAATGAGCAGTTCTTC. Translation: CASSSRASGRAGNEQFF.

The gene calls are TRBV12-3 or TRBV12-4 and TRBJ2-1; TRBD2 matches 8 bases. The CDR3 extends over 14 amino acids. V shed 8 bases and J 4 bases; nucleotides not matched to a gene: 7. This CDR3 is CASRVSGSYNEQFF. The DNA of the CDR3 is TGTGCCAGCCGGGTGAGCGGGAGTTACAATGAGCAGTTCTTC.

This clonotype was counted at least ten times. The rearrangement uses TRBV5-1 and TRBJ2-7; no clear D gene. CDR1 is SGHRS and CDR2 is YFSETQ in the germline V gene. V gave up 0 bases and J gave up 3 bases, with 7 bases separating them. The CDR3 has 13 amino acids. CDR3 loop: CASSLGQSYEQYF. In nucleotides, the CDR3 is TGCGCCAGCAGCTTGGGGCAGAGCTACGAGCAGTACTTC.

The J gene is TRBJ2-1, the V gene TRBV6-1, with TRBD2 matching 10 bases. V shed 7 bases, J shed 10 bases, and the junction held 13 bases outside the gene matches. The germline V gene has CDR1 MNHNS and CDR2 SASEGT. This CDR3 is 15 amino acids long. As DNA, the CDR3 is TGTGCCAGCACCCCCTGGGGCAAGCGGGAGGGGGAGCAGTTCTTC. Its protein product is CASTPWGKREGEQFF.